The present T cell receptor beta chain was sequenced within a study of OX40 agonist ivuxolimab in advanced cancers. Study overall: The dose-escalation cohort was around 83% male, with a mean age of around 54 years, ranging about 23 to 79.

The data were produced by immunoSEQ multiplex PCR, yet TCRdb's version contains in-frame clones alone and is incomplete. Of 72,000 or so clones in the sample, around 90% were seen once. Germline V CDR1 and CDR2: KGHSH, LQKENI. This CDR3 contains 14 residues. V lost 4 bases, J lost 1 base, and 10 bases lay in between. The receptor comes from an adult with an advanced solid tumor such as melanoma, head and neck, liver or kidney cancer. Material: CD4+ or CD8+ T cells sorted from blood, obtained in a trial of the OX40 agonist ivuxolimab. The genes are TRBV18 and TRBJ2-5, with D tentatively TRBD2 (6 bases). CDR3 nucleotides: TGTGCCAGCTCACTGGGGGGTAGCCAAGAGACCCAGTACTTC. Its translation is CASSLGGSQETQYF.